Each of the 9 T cell receptor beta chains below was sequenced from the same sample in a study of cytotoxic CD8 clonotypes in ibrutinib-treated CLL. TCRdb keeps only in-frame clones here, not all; method: immunoSEQ multiplex PCR. This sample carries tens of thousands of clones, about 86% of them seen once, and the ten largest clones take under 6.5%. The specimen was PBMCs, collected before ibrutinib treatment. The receptors derive from a human donor with chronic lymphocytic leukemia.

The rearrangement links TRBV6-5 to TRBJ2-7; 9 bases fit TRBD1. Germline V gives CDR1 MNHEY, CDR2 SVGAGI. The V and J ends lost 6 bases and 3 bases, in that order; junction bases with no gene match: 9. This CDR3 has 15 amino acids. In DNA form, the CDR3 reads TGTGCCAGCAGGCCCCCCGGGACAGGGAACTACGAGCAGTACTTC. Translation: CASRPPGTGNYEQYF.

The chain uses TRBV6-6 and TRBJ2-7; no firm D call. V shed 6 bases and J shed 7 bases, with 10 bases lying between them. Germline values: CDR1 MNHNY, CDR2 SVGAGI (reference sequence). The CDR3 extends over 11 amino acids. The CDR3 protein is CASSPKLEQYF. CDR3 coding DNA: TGTGCCAGCAGCCCCAAATTGGAGCAGTACTTC.

The chain links TRBV11-3 to TRBJ1-1; D possibly corresponds to TRBD1 (6 bases). The CDR3 contains 15 residues. V shed 4 bases and J shed 3 bases, with 15 bases lying between them. CDR1 and CDR2 (germline): SGHNT, YENEEA. The CDR3 here is CASSYRTAGDTEAFF. The CDR3 nucleotides are TGTGCCAGCAGCTACCGGACAGCTGGGGACACTGAAGCTTTCTTT.

J is TRBJ1-4 and V is TRBV4-1; 7 bases are shared with TRBD1. J lost 0 bases, V lost 8 bases, and 9 bases had no gene match. The CDR3 is 16 amino acids. Germline CDR1 and CDR2: MGHRA and YSYEKL. CDR3 bases: TGCGCCAGCGGCGACAGGGTGGGGGCAACTAATGAAAAACTGTTTTTT. This gives the protein CASGDRVGATNEKLFF.

This chain connects TRBV9 to TRBJ2-1, with no clear D. Trimming cost V 1 base and J 5 bases, with 13 bases left between them. Germline V gene data show CDR1 as SGDLS and CDR2 as YYNGEE. The CDR3 runs to 15 residues. The CDR3 DNA sequence: TGTGCCAGCAGCGTATTTAACTACCGCGACAATGAGCAGTTCTTC. The encoded protein is CASSVFNYRDNEQFF.

This chain uses TRBV6-1 with TRBJ1-5; D is unresolved. Germline CDR1 and CDR2: MNHNS and SASEGT. V lost 1 base and J 9 bases, leaving 10 bases between the germline ends. This CDR3 has 13 amino acids. The CDR3 DNA is TGTGCCAGCAGTGAAGGAGGGCTGACGCCCCAGCATTTT. Encoded protein: CASSEGGLTPQHF.

The gene calls are TRBV4-1 and TRBJ1-2, with no clear D. Trimming pared 1 base from V and 5 bases from J, leaving 14 bases between. The CDR3 loop spans 15 amino acids. Germline V gene sequence: CDR1 MGHRA, CDR2 YSYEKL. In DNA, the CDR3 is TGCGCCAGCAGCCAAGGCCCACAAACAGATTATGGCTACACCTTC. This encodes CASSQGPQTDYGYTF.

The chain combines TRBV6-1 with TRBJ1-2; D remains ambiguous. CDR3 length: 12 amino acids. The V gene's germline CDR1 is MNHNS and CDR2 SASEGT. The V and J ends lost 4 bases and 4 bases respectively, with 7 bases between them. The CDR3 coding sequence is TGTGCCAGCAGTGCCCGCGGCTATGGCTACACCTTC. This gives the protein CASSARGYGYTF.

The chain employs TRBV27 and TRBJ2-3; 11 bases are shared with TRBD2. The V and J ends lost 4 bases and 8 bases, in that order; junction bases with no gene match: 11. From germline, CDR1 is MNHEY and CDR2 SMNVEV (reference sequence). The CDR3 has 16 residues. The chain's CDR3 is CASSYLETSGTATQYF. Here the CDR3 DNA reads TGTGCCAGCAGTTACCTCGAGACTAGCGGGACCGCTACGCAGTATTTT.